These 8 T cell receptor beta chains were sequenced from one sample in a study of T-cell reconstitution after alpha-beta-depleted transplantation in children. Unique molecular identifiers featured in how the TCRbeta library was prepared. A single record per CDR3 protein comes from TCRdb applying MiXCR to the PCR reads. Of just over 350,000 distinct CDR3 sequences in the sample, roughly 13% were seen once. The sample consisted of PBMCs, taken from the stem cell graft. The receptors originated from a human donor who donated a stem cell graft to a child with Fanconi anemia.

This clonotype was found a few times. This rearrangement joins TRBV5-6 to TRBJ1-2; D gene unclear. The CDR3 length is 13 residues. V lost 0 bases, J lost 8 bases, and 11 bases lay in between. The germline CDR1 and CDR2 sequences are SGHDT and YYEEEE. In DNA form, the CDR3 reads TGTGCCAGCAGCTTGGCGGGATCCGGAGGCTACACCTTC. Amino acids: CASSLAGSGGYTF.

This clonotype was detected many times. The chain uses TRBV5-1 and TRBJ2-2; tentative D call: TRBD1 (6 bases). The CDR3 extends over 15 amino acids. V lost 4 bases to trimming and J lost 6 bases, with 16 bases between them. Germline V lookup: CDR1 SGHRS, CDR2 YFSETQ. DNA of the CDR3: TGCGCCAGCAGCGACCGACAGGCGAATTCCGGGGAGCTGTTTTTT. Protein product: CASSDRQANSGELFF.

This clonotype was observed a handful of times. V usage is TRBV7-2 and J usage is TRBJ2-1, with D maybe TRBD1 (6 bases). CDR1 SGHTA and CDR2 FQGNSA come from the germline V gene. Trimming pared 5 bases from V and 9 bases from J, leaving 23 bases between. This CDR3 has 16 residues. This chain's CDR3 is CASSHPRVSGDGEQFF. The CDR3 coding sequence is TGTGCCAGCAGCCATCCCAGAGTCTCAGGGGATGGTGAGCAGTTCTTC.

V and J are TRBV7-8 and TRBJ2-3, with 7 bases that match TRBD1. The CDR3 runs 15 residues. With 0 bases clipped from V and 4 bases from J, the junction kept 4 bases outside the gene matches. CDR1 is SGHVS and CDR2 is FQNEAQ in the germline V gene. In DNA, the CDR3 is TGTGCCAGCAGCTTAGCAACAGGGGCGGCAGATACGCAGTATTTT. Its protein is CASSLATGAADTQYF.

The CDR3 nucleotides read TGCGCCAGCAGCCAAGATGTCGGGACAGGGGGCACTGAAGCTTTCTTT. It yields the protein CASSQDVGTGGTEAFF. V gene TRBV4-3 combines with J gene TRBJ1-1; TRBD1 agrees at 11 bases. Germline V gives CDR1 LGHNA, CDR2 YSLEER. CDR3 length equals 16 residues. V lost 0 bases, J lost 4 bases, and 4 bases stayed unmatched.

This clonotype was recorded at least ten times. The V and J genes are TRBV5-5 and TRBJ2-1; 7 bases map to TRBD1. J lost 1 base, V lost 2 bases, and 3 bases had no gene match. Per germline, CDR1 SGHKS and CDR2 YYEKEE (reference sequence). The CDR3 spans 15 residues. The CDR3 region has the DNA TGTGCCAGCAGCTTTACAGGGGTGTCCTACAATGAGCAGTTCTTC. As protein: CASSFTGVSYNEQFF.

This clonotype was detected a few times. The rearrangement uses TRBV7-2 and TRBJ2-5, with unresolved D. The CDR3 is 13 residues long. The V end lost 5 bases, the J end lost 5 bases, and 12 bases lay between the germline ends. Per germline, CDR1 SGHTA and CDR2 FQGNSA. CDR3 residues: CASSRAPRETQYF. CDR3 in DNA: TGTGCCAGCAGCAGGGCCCCTCGGGAGACCCAGTACTTC. Combining the CDR3 with reference TRBV7-2 and TRBJ2-5 gives the whole variable domain GAGVSQSPSNKVTEKGKDVELRCDPISGHTALYWYRQSLGQGLEFLIYFQGNSAPDKSGLPSDRFSAERTGGSVSTLTIQRTQQEDSAVYLCASSRAPRETQYFGPGTRLLVL.

This clonotype was observed a few times. The J gene is TRBJ2-3, the V gene TRBV5-1, with 7 bases lining up with TRBD2. The CDR3 length is 15 residues. In germline, CDR1 is SGHRS, CDR2 YFSETQ. The J segment lost 0 bases and the V segment lost 4 bases, leaving 5 bases of the junction unmatched. The CDR3: CASSPGGTSTDTQYF. For the CDR3, the DNA is TGCGCCAGCAGCCCCGGGGGGACTAGCACAGATACGCAGTATTTT.